These T cell receptor beta chains were read from a single sample in a study of blood T cell repertoires in COVID-19. Data came from immunoSEQ multiplex PCR; TCRdb stores just in-frame clones and leaves some out. The data hold a few hundred thousand clones, with 65% to 90% observed a single time. Sequencing was done on a sample of peripheral blood. All receptors come from a woman in her 70s with COVID-19, enrolled during active disease. Both conserved end residues are part of each CDR3. Fields, in order: V gene, clone size, D gene, CDR3 protein. D genes are given only for firm matches. Clone size, where shown, is once, few, many, or a class for clones that have expanded.

V: TRBV7-9; size: -; D: -; CDR3: CASSPGHIKLLNTEAFF
V: TRBV28; size: -; D: -; CDR3: CASTVRRGLYYGYTF
V: TRBV27; size: -; D: -; CDR3: CASSKTGSTEAFF
V: TRBV19; size: few; D: -; CDR3: CASSPLLGTHYGYTF
V: TRBV7-9; size: -; D: -; CDR3: CASSLNSGPYEQYF
V: TRBV30; size: -; D: -; CDR3: CAWSVGAALDTQYF
V: TRBV6-2/TRBV6-3; size: -; D: -; CDR3: CASSYSSENIQYF
V: TRBV30; size: -; D: -; CDR3: CAWSLTAGAEAFF
V: TRBV27; size: -; D: -; CDR3: CASSSFTGELFF
V: TRBV6-5; size: -; D: TRBD2; CDR3: CASTAGVPYEQYF
V: TRBV6-5; size: -; D: TRBD2; CDR3: CASSSIAGRDNEQFF
V: TRBV21-1; size: -; D: -; CDR3: CASSKVLAGGAGELFF
V: TRBV27; size: -; D: -; CDR3: CASSPGWGLKPNYEQYF
V: TRBV30; size: -; D: -; CDR3: CAWSPGGNTIYF
V: TRBV7-8; size: -; D: TRBD1; CDR3: CASSFNRGPPWEKLFF
V: TRBV6-5; size: -; D: TRBD1; CDR3: CASSYSRQGDYEQYF
V: TRBV19; size: -; D: TRBD1; CDR3: CASRGRDRAVETQYF
V: TRBV5-8; size: few; D: -; CDR3: CASSPGLASYNEQFF
V: TRBV28; size: -; D: TRBD1; CDR3: CASSSVQGKPQHF
V: TRBV7-7; size: -; D: -; CDR3: CASSAGRGVPNEQFF
V: TRBV19; size: -; D: TRBD1; CDR3: CASRTGVTGELFF
V: TRBV5-6; size: -; D: TRBD1; CDR3: CASRFGTGFGYTF
V: TRBV27; size: -; D: -; CDR3: CASSTGHYNEKLFF
V: TRBV2; size: -; D: TRBD1; CDR3: CASSQGAGNTEAFF
V: TRBV28; size: -; D: TRBD1; CDR3: CASSLPGTVHSYEQYF
V: TRBV11-2; size: -; D: -; CDR3: CASSLQILNTGELFF
V: TRBV5-1; size: -; D: TRBD1; CDR3: CASSDRQGDYGYTF
V: TRBV4-3; size: few; D: -; CDR3: CASSQDRTSSYNEQFF
V: TRBV5-1; size: -; D: -; CDR3: CASSLGGPGNEQFF
V: TRBV3-1/TRBV3-2; size: few; D: -; CDR3: CASNPSGETQYF
V: TRBV11-2; size: once; D: TRBD1; CDR3: CASSIQGASYNSPLHF
V: TRBV3-1/TRBV3-2; size: -; D: TRBD1; CDR3: CASSKHLQGAQNTEAFF
V: TRBV4-2; size: -; D: -; CDR3: CASSRTGGPHNQETQYF
V: TRBV6-4; size: -; D: TRBD1; CDR3: CASSAGTGAYEQYF
V: TRBV4-1; size: -; D: -; CDR3: CASSQDQGQSSYNSPLHF
V: TRBV7-9; size: -; D: TRBD2; CDR3: CASSLGRGYTDTQYF
V: TRBV12-5; size: once; D: -; CDR3: CASGPEGVWTEAFF
V: TRBV7-9; size: -; D: TRBD1; CDR3: CASSLGQGFYGYTF
V: TRBV3-1/TRBV3-2; size: once; D: -; CDR3: CASSQTSGRSNQPQHF
V: TRBV24-1; size: once; D: TRBD1; CDR3: CATRGQQETQYF
V: TRBV20-1; size: -; D: -; CDR3: CSAWQEVYTF
V: TRBV27; size: few; D: TRBD1; CDR3: CASSLTDLTGRQFF
V: TRBV19; size: once; D: -; CDR3: CASKIGRGENYGYTF
V: TRBV28; size: -; D: -; CDR3: CASSLYAGASPLHF
V: TRBV24-1; size: -; D: TRBD1; CDR3: CATSDSQGAGYNEQFF
V: TRBV5-6; size: -; D: -; CDR3: CASSLAPRYGYTF
V: TRBV7-2; size: -; D: -; CDR3: CASSLSPLFDYGYTF
V: TRBV19; size: -; D: TRBD1; CDR3: CASSALRGTTDTQYF
V: TRBV10-2; size: -; D: TRBD2; CDR3: CASSEMGGVNYEQYF
V: TRBV19; size: -; D: -; CDR3: CASSEARGEGVTNEQFF